This T cell receptor (beta chain) is from a study of blood T cell repertoires in COVID-19. Study information: In each case, the material was cDNA or gDNA derived from T cells, B-cell-depleted T cells, or PBMCs.

Donors were grouped by their self-reported clinical history. Before they entered the study, exposed participants had met a COVID-19 case within 2 weeks. The germline V and J ends were trimmed by 1 base and 5 bases, with 15 bases remaining between them. Germline CDR1 and CDR2: GTSNPN and SVGIG (reference sequence). The CDR3 has 16 residues. Data came from immunoSEQ multiplex PCR; TCRdb stores just in-frame clones and leaves some out. The repertoire holds fewer than 400,000 clones, with around 84% as singletons. The sample consisted of PBMCs or T cells enriched from blood (not recorded which). This receptor was taken from a woman in her 30s who had been exposed to COVID-19. The chain is built from TRBV30 and TRBJ1-6, with D tentatively TRBD1 (6 bases). The CDR3 nucleotides read TGTGCCTGGAGTGGCGGCCAACAGGGCAATAATTCACCCCTCCACTTT. Amino acids: CAWSGGQQGNNSPLHF.